The 26 T cell receptor beta chains below come from one sample, sequenced in a study of cytomegalovirus exposure and HLA in healthy donors (dated by TCRdb to about 2017). Library construction relied on the immunoSEQ multiplex PCR assay. A mixture of 60 forward primers for TCR Vbeta segments and 13 reverse primers for TCR Jbeta segments was used in the multiplex PCR. As stored in TCRdb, this immuneACCESS dataset retains in-frame rearrangements with V and J assigned. A fraction of the clones does not appear; measured against another copy, unresolved V genes explain less than half of the discrepancy, and the remainder lacks a known reason. Across this sample there are approximately 160,000 clones, with approximately 79% seen only once. Of the sample, around 2% is held by the ten largest clones. Sequenced sample: PBMCs. These receptors all stem from a human donor in good health.

The chain joins TRBV5-1 to TRBJ2-2; TRBD1 matches at 7 bases. The V segment lost 2 bases and the J segment 6 bases; nucleotides outside the gene matches: 4. Looked up from germline, CDR1 is SGHRS and CDR2 is YFSETQ. The CDR3 contains 14 residues. The CDR3 bases are TGCGCCAGCAGCTTCGAGGGGGCCCCCGGGGAGCTGTTTTTT. Amino acids: CASSFEGAPGELFF.

This clone was counted a few times. V and J are TRBV4-3 and TRBJ1-1; D is ambiguous. The CDR3 totals 15 residues. In germline, CDR1 is LGHNA, CDR2 YSLEER. V dropped 4 bases and J dropped 4 bases, with 16 bases sitting between them. The CDR3 loop reads CASSPVGKGGTEAFF. The CDR3 DNA reads TGCGCCAGCAGCCCCGTCGGAAAGGGAGGCACTGAAGCTTTCTTT.

The chain combines TRBV7-8 with TRBJ1-2; D is undetermined. The V end was cut by 1 base, the J end by 4 bases, with 13 bases between. This CDR3 region has 15 residues. Germline CDR1 reads SGHVS; CDR2 reads FQNEAQ. The CDR3, as DNA: TGTGCCAGCAGCTTAGACTCCCAAGCCCTCTATGGCTACACCTTC. Its translation: CASSLDSQALYGYTF. The full variable domain, rest sourced from reference TRBV7-8 and TRBJ1-2, is GAGVSQSPRYKVAKRGQDVALRCDPISGHVSLFWYQQALGQGPEFLTYFQNEAQLDKSGLPSDRFFAERPEGSVSTLKIQRTQQEDSAVYLCASSLDSQALYGYTFGSGTRLTVV.

V is TRBV25-1 and J is TRBJ2-7, with 10 bases that match TRBD2. Germline-derived CDR1 and CDR2 are MGHDK and SYGVNS. V lost 6 bases and J lost 3; bases outside the gene matches: 5. The CDR3 contains 14 residues. The CDR3 DNA reads as TGTGCCAGCAGGAGTCGGACTAGCGGCTACGAGCAGTACTTC. Translating gives CASRSRTSGYEQYF.

The V call is TRBV11-2, the J call TRBJ2-3, with a tentative D call TRBD1 (6 bases). The CDR3 covers 15 residues. V lost 1 base and J 5 bases, leaving 13 bases between the germline ends. Germline CDR1 is SGHAT and CDR2 is FQNNGV. CDR3 sequence reads: CASSLVGQKGDTQYF. CDR3 bases: TGTGCCAGCAGCTTAGTTGGACAGAAAGGAGATACGCAGTATTTT.

CDR3 in amino acids: CASSLEGSGRSNQPQHF. In DNA, the CDR3 is TGTGCCAGCAGCTTAGAAGGGTCGGGGAGAAGCAATCAGCCCCAGCATTTT. V usage is TRBV7-9 and J usage is TRBJ1-5; D ambiguous. The CDR3 covers 17 residues. V was clipped by 1 base and J by 1 base, with 14 bases between them. The germline CDR1 and CDR2 sequences are SEHNR and FQNEAQ (reference sequence).

The chain couples TRBV6-4 to TRBJ2-4; no clear D. CDR1 MRHNA and CDR2 SNTAGT come from the germline V gene. The CDR3 loop spans 15 amino acids. V lost 1 base, J lost 0 bases, and 7 bases lay in between. The CDR3: CASSDWRLAKNIQYF. In DNA form, the CDR3 reads TGTGCCAGCAGTGACTGGCGGCTAGCCAAAAACATTCAGTACTTC.

The V gene is TRBV5-1, the J gene TRBJ2-7; 8 nucleotides line up with TRBD1. J gave up 2 bases and V 2 bases, and 3 bases lay outside the gene matches. From germline, CDR1 is SGHRS and CDR2 YFSETQ. CDR3 size: 14 residues. Here the CDR3 DNA reads TGCGCCAGCAGCTTCCAGGGGGCTCCCTACGAGCAGTACTTC. It is translated as CASSFQGAPYEQYF.

The rearrangement joins TRBV29-1 to TRBJ2-5; 7 positions match TRBD1. The CDR3 has 13 residues. V dropped 7 bases and J dropped 5; count of bases not matched to a gene: 10. The germline CDR1 and CDR2 sequences are SQVTM and ANQGSEA. The chain's CDR3 is CSAVTGARETQYF. The CDR3 region has the DNA TGCAGCGCCGTCACAGGGGCAAGGGAGACCCAGTACTTC.

The rearrangement uses TRBV7-9 and TRBJ1-4; TRBD1 matches at 9 bases. The CDR3 is 15 amino acids. The trim removed 4 bases at V and 7 bases at J, leaving 7 bases unmatched. Germline CDR1 and CDR2: SEHNR and FQNEAQ (reference sequence). The CDR3: CASSSPGQGTEKLFF. DNA of the CDR3: TGTGCCAGCAGCTCGCCGGGACAGGGCACTGAAAAACTGTTTTTT.

This chain joins TRBV4-1 and TRBJ2-7; 12 bases are a match to TRBD2. This CDR3 has 14 amino acids. With V trimmed by 1 base and J by 6 bases, 1 base remained unmatched. Germline-derived CDR1 and CDR2 are MGHRA and YSYEKL. The CDR3 reads CASSQGTSGVEQYF. As DNA, the CDR3 is TGCGCCAGCAGCCAAGGGACTAGCGGGGTCGAGCAGTACTTC.

The chain carries TRBV5-1 and TRBJ1-1; D not certain. Germline CDR1 is SGHRS and CDR2 is YFSETQ. The CDR3 runs to 12 residues. V gave up 1 base and J gave up 11 bases, with 12 bases separating them. The CDR3 DNA is TGCGCCAGCAGCTTGAACGGAGGAATGGCTTTCTTT. Translation gives CASSLNGGMAFF.

This clone was counted between two and nine times. The chain employs TRBV5-4 and TRBJ1-1; possible D gene TRBD1, 5 bases. The germline V and J ends were trimmed by 3 bases and 1 base, with 13 bases remaining between them. The CDR3 consists of 15 residues. The germline V gene has CDR1 SGHNT and CDR2 YYREEE (reference sequence). As DNA, the CDR3 is TGTGCCAGCAGCTCAACCAACACAGGGAACACTGAAGCTTTCTTT. Protein sequence: CASSSTNTGNTEAFF.

V is TRBV18 and J is TRBJ2-2; 8 bases map to TRBD2. The CDR3 loop spans 18 amino acids. In germline, CDR1 is KGHSH, CDR2 LQKENI. The V and J ends lost 3 bases and 0 bases, in that order; junction bases with no gene match: 9. The CDR3: CASSPFGGGRSNTGELFF. DNA for the CDR3: TGTGCCAGCTCACCTTTCGGCGGGGGGCGATCGAACACCGGGGAGCTGTTTTTT.

The CDR3: CASSMWTGFAGELFF. CDR3 coding DNA: TGTGCCAGTAGTATGTGGACAGGTTTCGCCGGGGAGCTGTTTTTT. The V and J genes are TRBV19 and TRBJ2-2, with 7 bases matching TRBD1. The CDR3 is 15 residues long. V shed 3 bases, J shed 6 bases, and the junction held 7 bases outside the gene matches. Germline lookup yields CDR1 LNHDA and CDR2 SQIVND (reference sequence).

This sequence joins TRBV7-2 and TRBJ1-2; D might be TRBD1 (6 bases). Per the germline V gene, CDR1 is SGHTA and CDR2 is FQGNSA. There are 16 residues in the CDR3. Trimming removed 2 bases from V and 5 bases from J, with 18 bases in between. The CDR3, as DNA: TGTGCCAGCAGCTTATCGGCAGGGGTGGTTGAGTATGGCTACACCTTC. It specifies CASSLSAGVVEYGYTF.

J is TRBJ2-7 and V is TRBV19; the D gene is possibly TRBD2 (5 bases). This CDR3 is built from 14 residues. Germline CDR1 LNHDA, CDR2 SQIVND (reference sequence). Trimming left V 6 bases short and J 4 bases short, with 16 bases between. Here the CDR3 reads CASSLSGVTYEQYF. CDR3 DNA sequence: TGTGCCAGTAGCCTCTCCGGGGTTACGTACGAGCAGTACTTC. The full variable domain, completed using reference TRBV19 and TRBJ2-7, is DGGITQSPKYLFRKEGQNVTLSCEQNLNHDAMYWYRQDPGQGLRLIYYSQIVNDFQKGDIAEGYSVSREKKESFPLTVTSAQKNPTAFYLCASSLSGVTYEQYFGPGTRLTVT.

The gene calls are TRBV25-1 and TRBJ2-3, with TRBD2 matching 9 bases. Trimming at V came to 1 base and at J to 3 bases, leaving 8 bases not matched to a gene. Germline loops: CDR1 MGHDK, CDR2 SYGVNS. The CDR3 contains 17 residues. CDR3 sequence (DNA): TGTGCCAGCAGTGAATGGGGGAGCGGGGGGTGGACAGATACGCAGTATTTT. Amino acid sequence: CASSEWGSGGWTDTQYF. Based on the CDR3 plus reference TRBV25-1 and TRBJ2-3, the full variable domain is EADIYQTPRYLVIGTGKKITLECSQTMGHDKMYWYQQDPGMELHLIHYSYGVNSTEKGDLSSESTVSRIRTEHFPLTLESARPSHTSQYLCASSEWGSGGWTDTQYFGPGTRLTVL.

This chain links TRBV9 with TRBJ1-1, with D possibly TRBD1 on 6 matching bases. V lost 4 bases, J lost 2 bases, and 18 bases lay in between. This CDR3 comprises 16 residues. CDR1 is SGDLS and CDR2 is YYNGEE in the germline V gene. CDR3 DNA sequence: TGTGCCAGCAGCCACTGGCCGGACAGTCTAAACACTGAAGCTTTCTTT. Translation: CASSHWPDSLNTEAFF.

This clone was detected a few times. This rearrangement joins TRBV6-4 to TRBJ2-3, with 7 bases that match TRBD1. In germline, CDR1 is MRHNA, CDR2 SNTAGT. This CDR3 has 14 amino acids. Trimming cost V 4 bases and J 3 bases; bases outside gene matches: 4. CDR3 sequence (DNA): TGTGCCAGCAGTGCCAAGGGGGCTACAGATACGCAGTATTTT. It yields the protein CASSAKGATDTQYF.

The rearrangement joins TRBV11-2 to TRBJ2-7; D is uncertain. CDR1 and CDR2 (germline): SGHAT, FQNNGV. The CDR3 spans 14 residues. Trimming shortened V by 2 bases and J by 2 bases, and 10 bases separated the two germline ends. The CDR3 is CASSLSYSTYEQYF. The CDR3 DNA follows: TGTGCCAGCAGCTTATCCTACAGTACCTACGAGCAGTACTTC.

The chain uses TRBV2 and TRBJ2-2; 12 bases map to TRBD2. V lost 3 bases and J lost 6; bases outside the gene matches: 5. Germline values: CDR1 SNHLY, CDR2 FYNNEI. This CDR3 region has 16 residues. Here the CDR3 reads CASSDGTSGLPGELFF. The CDR3 coding sequence is TGTGCCAGCAGTGATGGGACTAGCGGGTTACCCGGGGAGCTGTTTTTT.

V gene TRBV4-3 combines with J gene TRBJ2-3; 9 nucleotides agree with TRBD2. J was trimmed by 8 bases and V by 0 bases; bases with no gene match: 9. Germline V gene data show CDR1 as LGHNA and CDR2 as YSLEER. CDR3 length equals 16 residues. The CDR3 DNA is TGCGCCAGCAGCCAAGAATTGGCGGGGGGGCCACTTACGCAGTATTTT. Translating it yields CASSQELAGGPLTQYF.

This clone has a handful of counts. For the CDR3, the DNA is TGCGCCAGCAGCCAGAACAGGCCAGGGTTCGATGGCTACACCTTC. Protein sequence: CASSQNRPGFDGYTF. The rearrangement joins TRBV4-1 to TRBJ1-2, with a tentative D call TRBD1 (5 bases). The germline CDR1 and CDR2 sequences are MGHRA and YSYEKL. The V and J ends lost 3 bases and 6 bases respectively, with 17 bases between them. CDR3 length equals 15 residues.

The V and J genes are TRBV6-5 and TRBJ1-5; D gene uncertain. The CDR3 spans 15 residues. V was trimmed by 2 bases and J by 0 bases, leaving 8 bases between them. Germline CDR1 is MNHEY and CDR2 is SVGAGI. In DNA form, the CDR3 reads TGTGCCAGCAGTTACAGTAGCAATAGCAATCAGCCCCAGCATTTT. Its protein product is CASSYSSNSNQPQHF.

A single count supports this clone. The V call is TRBV5-4, the J call TRBJ1-6, with TRBD1 matching over 8 bases. CDR1 is SGHNT and CDR2 is YYREEE in the germline V gene (reference sequence). The V segment lost 1 base and the J segment 7 bases; nucleotides outside the gene matches: 4. The length of the CDR3 is 15 residues. CDR3 bases: TGTGCCAGCAGCTTGCGGACAGGGTTGAATTCACCCCTCCACTTT. Protein product: CASSLRTGLNSPLHF.